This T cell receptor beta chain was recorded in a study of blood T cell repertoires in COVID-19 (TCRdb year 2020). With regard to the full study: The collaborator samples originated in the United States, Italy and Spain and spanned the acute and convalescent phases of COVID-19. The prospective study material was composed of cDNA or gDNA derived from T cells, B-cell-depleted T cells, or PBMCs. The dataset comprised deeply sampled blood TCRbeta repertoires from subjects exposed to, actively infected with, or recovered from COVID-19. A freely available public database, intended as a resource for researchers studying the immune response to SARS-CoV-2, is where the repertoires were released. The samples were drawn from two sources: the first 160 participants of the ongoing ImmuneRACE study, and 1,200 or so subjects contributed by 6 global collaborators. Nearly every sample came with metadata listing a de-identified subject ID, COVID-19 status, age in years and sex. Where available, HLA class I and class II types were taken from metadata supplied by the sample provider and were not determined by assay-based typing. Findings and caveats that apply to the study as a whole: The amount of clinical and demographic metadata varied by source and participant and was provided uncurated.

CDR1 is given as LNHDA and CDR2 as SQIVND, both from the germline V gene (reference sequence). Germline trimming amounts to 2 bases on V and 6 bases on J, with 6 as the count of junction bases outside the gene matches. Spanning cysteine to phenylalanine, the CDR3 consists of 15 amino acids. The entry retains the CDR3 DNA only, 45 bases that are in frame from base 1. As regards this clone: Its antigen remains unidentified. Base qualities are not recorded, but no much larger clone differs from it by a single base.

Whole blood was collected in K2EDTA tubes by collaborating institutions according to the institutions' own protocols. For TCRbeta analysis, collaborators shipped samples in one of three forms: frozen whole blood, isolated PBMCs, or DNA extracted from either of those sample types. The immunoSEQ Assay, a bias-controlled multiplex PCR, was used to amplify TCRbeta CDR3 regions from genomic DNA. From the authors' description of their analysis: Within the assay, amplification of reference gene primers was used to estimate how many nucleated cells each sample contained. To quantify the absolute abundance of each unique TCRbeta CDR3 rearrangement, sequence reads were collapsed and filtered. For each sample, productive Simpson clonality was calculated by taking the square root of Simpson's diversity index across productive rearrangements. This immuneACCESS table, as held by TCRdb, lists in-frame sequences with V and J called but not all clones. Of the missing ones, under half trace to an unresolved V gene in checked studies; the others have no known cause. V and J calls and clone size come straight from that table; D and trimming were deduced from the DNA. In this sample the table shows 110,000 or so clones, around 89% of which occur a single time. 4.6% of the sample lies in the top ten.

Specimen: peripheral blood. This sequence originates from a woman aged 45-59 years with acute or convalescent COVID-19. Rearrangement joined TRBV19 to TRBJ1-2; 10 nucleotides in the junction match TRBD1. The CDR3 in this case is CASSIWDRGTHGYTF. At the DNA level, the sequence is TGTGCCAGTAGTATATGGGACAGGGGTACCCATGGCTACACCTTC.